This paragraph covers one TCR beta chain sequence. Its antigen is not known. The table came from immunoSEQ multiplex PCR; TCRdb's copy has only in-frame clones and leaves some out. Among roughly 100,000 clones listed, about three quarters were seen once. Germline V lookup: CDR1 LNHDA, CDR2 SQIVND (reference sequence). This CDR3 has 15 residues. The V gene end was trimmed by 6 bases and the J gene end by 4 bases; junction bases not matched to a gene: 4. The data were obtained in a study of Ad26.COV2.S vaccination and SARS-CoV-2 variants. The study's findings and limits: Placebo recipients showed lower spike-specific TCR breadth than vaccinees. Vaccine and placebo recipients had similar non-spike TCR breadth.

This material consisted of peripheral blood, taken after recovery from COVID-19. The chain links TRBV19 to TRBJ2-5, with 14 bases identical to TRBD2. The TCR sequence derives from a human donor who had recovered from COVID-19. The CDR3 loop reads CASRKTSGGGETQYF. CDR3 in DNA: TGTGCCAGTAGGAAGACTAGCGGGGGGGGAGAGACCCAGTACTTC.